This is a list of T cell receptor beta chains from one sample in a study of glioma-infiltrating T cells after dendritic cell vaccination. Generated by immunoSEQ multiplex PCR, the TCRdb table keeps only in-frame clones and is missing some. This sample has some 78,000 clones, with approximately 81% found just once. Sequenced material: blood, taken after dendritic cell vaccination. These TCRs come from a human donor with glioblastoma. CDR3s include the opening cysteine and the closing phenylalanine or tryptophan. Each record gives: V gene, CDR3 length, CDR3 protein.

TRBV29-1 13 CSVTPGSPYEQYF
TRBV6-1 14 CASSEGDSFYEQYF
TRBV19 15 CASRIDYNSYNEQFF
TRBV19 12 CASTQGYNEQFF
TRBV19 15 CASSSTGLTNYGYTF
TRBV28 13 CASSLDDRARAFF
TRBV28 15 CACRKGRAGGGELFF
TRBV27 11 CATWTGGTQYF
TRBV7-9 13 CAIGGTGVPKLFF
TRBV19 12 CATRDSNQPQHF
TRBV7-8 15 CASSLYRGNTDTQYF
TRBV27 16 CASSFVRQSPYNEQFF
TRBV29-1 14 CSVARDRVGQPQHF
TRBV6-1 14 CASSELAGGNEQFF
TRBV23-1 17 CASSQSRGRPSYNEQFF
TRBV19 12 CASSIRGTEAFF
TRBV6-5 15 CASSYTGGSSYEQYF
TRBV5-1 15 CASSPGQGGDSPLHF
TRBV7-2 17 CASSLAFGAGGLYEQYF
TRBV30 13 CAWTSGRMNEQFF
TRBV7-8 18 CASLRARLQGLGQETQYF
TRBV4-1 17 CASSHIQGFSGANVLTF
TRBV18 16 CASSPRQGQSYNEQFF
TRBV7-3 16 CASSPTTSGGRNEQFF
TRBV5-1 14 CASSPNQQGWEQYF
TRBV9 17 CASTQEGTGSANYGYTF
TRBV5-1 16 CASSSGRTGGFTEAFF
TRBV9 17 CASSVGLAGDRRYEQYF
TRBV19 16 CASSTDTGVVSTEAFF
TRBV11-3 12 CASSPRTGPAFF
TRBV30 14 CAWTGTTNTGELFF
TRBV7-9 13 CASSPPIPRGYTF
TRBV4-1 19 CASSQAAGQGALYGETQYF
TRBV5-4 17 CASSFPTGSDSGNTIYF
TRBV7-2 17 CASSLGVAEANSYGYTF
TRBV6-1 20 CASSEAMFREDRANNSPLHF
TRBV6-1 12 CASRESLYEQYF
TRBV11-1 16 CASSQSLARSYNEQFF
TRBV7-2 13 CASSLGTKETQYF
TRBV15 14 CATSSSGTFYEQYF
TRBV4-1 14 CASSQDTFGNTIYF
TRBV7-9 15 CASSLYQGTSDTQYF
TRBV5-1 15 CASSTGQGAGETQYF